The 23 T cell receptor beta chains below all came from one sample that was sequenced in a study of blood T cells in healthy people across ages. PCR was performed a second time for 7 to 11 cycles using a sample-barcoded 5' primer and a J-beta primer mix. TCRdb re-called the 5' RACE reads through MiXCR, storing one row per CDR3 protein. The repertoire holds some 1.5 million distinct CDR3 sequences, with approximately 39% as singletons. Sequenced material: blood. These receptors came from a woman aged 18 to 35 in good health.

This clonotype has a handful of counts. This chain joins TRBV4-3 and TRBJ2-1; 9 positions match TRBD1. The last part of the DNA fits TRBJ2-7 better; the J call may be wrong. The CDR3 spans 17 residues. The germline gives CDR1 LGHNA, CDR2 YSLEER. CDR3 region: CASSKWSGTGSYNEQYF. CDR3 in DNA: TGCGCCAGCAGCAAATGGTCAGGGACAGGGTCATACAATGAGCAGTACTTC.

This clonotype was seen ten or more times. The CDR3 spells CATSDLSRVHEQFF. The CDR3, as DNA: TGTGCCACCAGTGATTTGAGCAGGGTCCATGAGCAGTTCTTC. The chain employs TRBV24-1 and TRBJ2-1; a possible D gene is TRBD1 (5 bases). CDR1 is KGHDR, CDR2 SFDVKD, per germline. The CDR3 contains 14 residues. The ends were cut back, 0 bases at V and 8 bases at J, with 10 bases in the middle.

The table lists this clonotype with a few counts. The chain links TRBV10-3 to TRBJ2-5, with D perhaps matching TRBD1 or TRBD2 (5 bases each). The V end was cut by 7 bases, the J end by 4 bases, with 13 bases between. CDR3 length equals 13 residues. Germline-derived CDR1 and CDR2 are ENHRY and SYGVKD. In DNA, the CDR3 is TGTGCCATCACCGGGACCCTCGGAGAGACCCAGTACTTC. This encodes CAITGTLGETQYF.

The V and J genes are TRBV6-2 or TRBV6-3 and TRBJ2-7, with D possibly being TRBD1 (6 bases). Trimming removed 7 bases at V and 7 bases at J, with 20 bases between. Germline V gene data show CDR1 as MNHEY and CDR2 as SVGEGT. This CDR3 contains 14 residues. The chain's CDR3 is CASKKDSSSREQYF. The DNA of the CDR3 is TGTGCCAGCAAAAAGGACAGCTCATCGAGAGAGCAGTACTTC.

The chain is built from TRBV29-1 and TRBJ2-1, with D uncertain. The CDR3 spans 14 residues. Germline V lookup: CDR1 SQVTM, CDR2 ANQGSEA. Trimming left V 6 bases short and J 9 bases short, with 21 bases between. The CDR3 nucleotides read TGCAGCGTAGAAACCCGGGCCCAAGACGGTGAGCAGTTCTTC. Its translation: CSVETRAQDGEQFF.

There are a few counts of this clonotype. The chain is built from TRBV4-2 and TRBJ1-2; D ambiguous. V shed 0 bases and J shed 0 bases, with 8 bases lying between them. The length of the CDR3 is 15 residues. Germline lookup yields CDR1 LGHNA and CDR2 YNFKEQ. The CDR3 sequence is CASSQETLANYGYTF. In DNA form, the CDR3 reads TGTGCCAGCAGCCAAGAGACACTCGCTAACTATGGCTACACCTTC.

The chain uses TRBV5-1 and TRBJ1-5, with 7 positions matching TRBD1. Trimming cost V 4 bases and J 1 base; bases outside gene matches: 11. Germline CDR1 is SGHRS and CDR2 is YFSETQ. The CDR3 runs 17 residues. The CDR3 sequence: CASSVGPGQSSNQPQHF. The CDR3 DNA reads as TGCGCCAGCAGCGTGGGCCCGGGACAGTCGAGCAATCAGCCCCAGCATTTT.

The rearrangement uses TRBV2 and TRBJ2-3; D possibly uses TRBD1 or TRBD2 (6 bases each). The CDR3 loop spans 16 amino acids. V gave up 2 bases and J gave up 3 bases, with 15 bases separating them. From germline, CDR1 is SNHLY and CDR2 FYNNEI. The CDR3 DNA follows: TGTGCCAGCAGTGAATATGGACGGGGGCTAACAGATACGCAGTATTTT. Encoded protein: CASSEYGRGLTDTQYF.

This clonotype occurred a few times. The gene calls are TRBV9 and TRBJ2-1; no clear D gene. Germline assignment: CDR1 SGDLS and CDR2 YYNGEE. Trimming shortened V by 2 bases and J by 0 bases, and 6 bases separated the two germline ends. CDR3 length equals 14 residues. DNA for the CDR3: TGTGCCAGCAGCGTGGTTAACTCCTACAATGAGCAGTTCTTC. It specifies CASSVVNSYNEQFF.

This sequence joins TRBV25-1 and TRBJ2-7; the D gene could be TRBD1 or TRBD2 (5 bases each). V gave up 2 bases and J gave up 7 bases, with 12 bases separating them. The CDR3 totals 13 residues. Germline CDR1 and CDR2: MGHDK and SYGVNS. The CDR3 nucleotides read TGTGCCAGCAGTGAACCGGGACCGGGGGAGCAGTACTTC. Translating gives CASSEPGPGEQYF.

In its sample, this clonotype was seen a few times. The chain employs TRBV7-8 and TRBJ1-4; D perhaps matches TRBD1 (6 bases). Deletions cut 3 bases from V and 3 bases from J, with 8 bases between. Germline values: CDR1 SGHVS, CDR2 FQNEAQ. The CDR3 has 14 residues. CDR3 in DNA: TGTGCCAGCAGCTTTGGGGGGCCTAATGAAAAACTGTTTTTT. It codes for CASSFGGPNEKLFF.

The V call is TRBV3-1, the J call TRBJ2-4; 10 nucleotides match TRBD2. The CDR3 has 18 residues. The germline V gene has CDR1 LGHDT and CDR2 YNNKEL (reference sequence). V lost 0 bases and J lost 0; bases outside the gene matches: 5. In DNA, the CDR3 is TGTGCCAGCAGCCAAGAACCAGCGGGGGGGCTAGCCAAAAACATTCAGTACTTC. Protein sequence: CASSQEPAGGLAKNIQYF. Drawing the rest from reference TRBV3-1 and TRBJ2-4, the complete variable domain is DTAVSQTPKYLVTQMGNDKSIKCEQNLGHDTMYWYKQDSKKFLKIMFSYNNKELIINETVPNRFSPKSPDKAHLNLHINSLELGDSAVYFCASSQEPAGGLAKNIQYFGAGTRLSVL.

The rearrangement links TRBV2 to TRBJ2-1, with 13 positions matching TRBD2. Germline V gives CDR1 SNHLY, CDR2 FYNNEI. Trimming at V came to 6 bases and at J to 8 bases, leaving 7 bases not matched to a gene. CDR3 length: 15 amino acids. The CDR3 nucleotides read TGTGCCAGCAGCCCCGGACTAGCGGGAGTAGATGAGCAGTTCTTC. The encoded protein is CASSPGLAGVDEQFF.

The chain carries TRBV15 and TRBJ1-5; D not certain. The V and J ends lost 1 base and 2 bases respectively, with 9 bases between them. The CDR3 is 15 residues long. Germline V gives CDR1 LNHNV, CDR2 YYDKDF (reference sequence). The CDR3 spells CATSRAGRGNQPQHF. The CDR3 region has the DNA TGTGCCACCAGCAGAGCTGGGAGAGGCAATCAGCCCCAGCATTTT.

V is TRBV20-1 and J is TRBJ1-5, with D possibly being TRBD1 (5 bases). Germline CDR1 DFQATT, CDR2 SNEGSKA (reference sequence). With 0 bases removed from V and 1 base from J, the gap between germline ends came to 13 bases. The CDR3 length is 16 residues. CDR3 in amino acids: CSARDLGGRSNQPQHF. The CDR3 DNA follows: TGCAGTGCTAGAGATCTGGGGGGAAGGAGCAATCAGCCCCAGCATTTT.

The chain uses TRBV7-6 and TRBJ2-3; the D is unclear. In germline, CDR1 is SGHVS, CDR2 FNYEAQ. V lost 5 bases to trimming and J lost 6 bases, with 9 bases between them. CDR3 length equals 12 residues. The CDR3 reads CASSELSDTQYF. For the CDR3, the DNA is TGTGCCAGCAGCGAATTATCGGATACGCAGTATTTT. Filled out from reference TRBV7-6 and TRBJ2-3, the complete variable domain reads GAGVSQSPRYKVTKRGQDVALRCDPISGHVSLYWYRQALGQGPEFLTYFNYEAQQDKSGLPNDRFSAERPEGSISTLTIQRTEQRDSAMYRCASSELSDTQYFGPGTRLTVL.

Turning to this clonotype: An end of the junction does not agree with germline; a read error may underlie this. This chain joins TRBV20-1 and TRBJ2-7, with unresolved D. The CDR3 contains 14 residues. Germline V CDR1 and CDR2: DFQATT, SNEGSKA (reference sequence). The CDR3 loop is CNASQTLLPYEQYF. The DNA of the CDR3 is TGCAATGCTAGTCAGACACTGCTGCCCTACGAGCAGTACTTC.

V usage is TRBV14 and J usage is TRBJ1-1, with D tentatively TRBD1 (5 bases). Between the trimmed V and J ends, which lost 3 bases and 13 bases, there was a span of 18 bases. CDR3 length equals 13 residues. Germline V gene lookup returns CDR1 SGHDN and CDR2 FVKESK. CDR3 DNA sequence: TGTGCCAGCAGCCATCGGGGGACTAGCCTTCTTTTCTTT. Its protein is CASSHRGTSLLFF.

The rearrangement uses TRBV6-1 and TRBJ2-7; D might be TRBD2 (5 bases). V shed 6 bases and J shed 4 bases, with 16 bases lying between them. The CDR3 is 14 residues long. From germline, CDR1 is MNHNS and CDR2 SASEGT. CDR3: CASSRDFIGYEQYF. CDR3 nucleotides: TGTGCCAGCAGCCGGGATTTCATTGGATACGAGCAGTACTTC.

The CDR3 loop reads CASGLEGQPQHF. The CDR3 bases are TGTGCTAGTGGTTTGGAGGGTCAGCCCCAGCATTTT. The J gene is TRBJ1-5, the V gene TRBV12-5; D uncertain. CDR1 is LGHNT and CDR2 is FRNRAP in the germline V gene. The V gene lost 1 base and the J gene lost 6 bases, with 4 bases spanning the gap. The CDR3 spans 12 residues.

This clonotype showed up just once. Its ends do not fully match the called genes, so a read error is possible. The chain joins TRBV6-4 to TRBJ2-3, with 8 bases lining up with TRBD2. From germline, CDR1 is MRHNA and CDR2 SNTAGT. The CDR3 has 15 residues. The CDR3 DNA reads TGTGCCAGCGGTGACACAAGCGGGAGTTCAGATACGCGGTATTTT. Translating gives CASGDTSGSSDTRYF.

The chain links TRBV12-3 or TRBV12-4 to TRBJ2-5, with 8 bases lining up with TRBD2. Trimming cost V 5 bases and J 8 bases; bases outside gene matches: 13. CDR3 size: 15 residues. CDR3 nucleotides: TGTGCCAGCAGTCTTTCGGGGGGGATAATTGACACCCAGTACTTC. This translates into CASSLSGGIIDTQYF.

The rearrangement uses TRBV20-1 and TRBJ2-7; D remains ambiguous. V was trimmed by 5 bases and J by 0 bases, leaving 5 bases between them. Germline loops: CDR1 DFQATT, CDR2 SNEGSKA (reference sequence). This CDR3 contains 11 residues. The CDR3 loop reads CSAVASYEQYF. CDR3 sequence (DNA): TGCAGTGCTGTTGCCTCCTACGAGCAGTACTTC.